This is a list of T cell receptor beta chains from one sample in a study of Tregs in tolerant kidney transplant recipients. This table comes from immunoSEQ multiplex PCR, and its TCRdb copy is limited to in-frame clones, with some not included. In the table there are about 64,000 clones, 80% to 90% of which are singletons. This specimen consisted of CD4+ T cells from blood (PBMCs), obtained 6 months after the transplant. These receptors were collected from a human patient who received a combined kidney and bone marrow transplant. Some T cells may be graft donor cells. Both conserved end residues are part of each CDR3. D genes are given only for firm matches. Clone size is given for some rows only: seen once, a few or many times, or a class if the clone is expanded.

v_gene,len,d_gene,j_gene,abundance,CDR3nt,CDR3aa
TRBV13,14,-,TRBJ2-7,-,TGTGCCAGCATGGTGGGGCTCCAAACCTACGAGCAGTACTTC,CASMVGLQTYEQYF
TRBV10-3,13,TRBD1,TRBJ1-6,-,TGTGCCATCAGGGGACAGGGTAATTCACCCCTCCACTTT,CAIRGQGNSPLHF
TRBV5-1,16,TRBD2,TRBJ2-2,-,TGCGCCAGCAGCTTCAGCGGGAGCGGTGACACCGGGGAGCTGTTTTTT,CASSFSGSGDTGELFF
TRBV10-3,14,-,TRBJ1-2,-,TGTGCCATCAGTGAGTCGGGAAGGGAGGATGGCTACACCTTC,CAISESGREDGYTF
TRBV5-6,14,-,TRBJ2-7,-,TGTGCCAGCAGCTTGGACAGCTATTCCTACGAGCAGTACTTC,CASSLDSYSYEQYF
TRBV6-4,16,TRBD1,TRBJ1-2,-,TGTGCCAGCAGCGCGCAACCGGGACAGGGGTACTATGGCTACACCTTC,CASSAQPGQGYYGYTF
TRBV5-1,16,-,TRBJ2-1,-,TGCGCCAGCAGCTTGGCGATGGCGGATTCCTACAATGAGCAGTTCTTC,CASSLAMADSYNEQFF
TRBV30,14,-,TRBJ1-5,once,TGTGCCTGGAGGGGACTGCAGTTCTATCAGCCCCAGCATTTT,CAWRGLQFYQPQHF
TRBV7-9,13,-,TRBJ1-2,once,TGTGCCAGCAGCTTAGCTGGGGCCTATGGCTACACCTTC,CASSLAGAYGYTF
TRBV28,15,-,TRBJ2-6,-,TGTGCCAGCAGGGCCGGGGTCTCTGAGGCCAACGTCCTGACTTTC,CASRAGVSEANVLTF
TRBV11-2,12,-,TRBJ1-4,-,TGTGCCAGCGGGAGGTTAAATGAAAAACTGTTTTTT,CASGRLNEKLFF
TRBV7-6,15,TRBD1,TRBJ2-7,few,TGTGCCAGCAGCCTTCCGGGACAGGGGAACTACGAGCAGTACTTC,CASSLPGQGNYEQYF
TRBV7-2,13,-,TRBJ2-5,-,TGTGCCAGCAGCCTCTCGGGGAGAGAGACCCAGTACTTC,CASSLSGRETQYF
TRBV7-2,13,TRBD1,TRBJ1-1,once,TGTGCCAGCAGTCTTACGGACAGGCGAGAAGCTTTCTTT,CASSLTDRREAFF